This T cell receptor beta chain emerged from a study of post-analysis software for immune sequencing data. Across the whole study: Disease trajectories encompassed relapsing-remitting, secondary progressive and progressive-relapsing multiple sclerosis.

The study's findings and limits: Samples from a shared batch, those prepared together, strongly co-clustered by F measure. For normalized Chao1 diversity, multiple sclerosis patients scored significantly lower than controls did.

In regard to this clonotype: Its specificity is unknown.

Incorporated into the TCR beta cDNA libraries were unique molecular identifiers, which served to reduce PCR and sequencing biases. The authors obtained 500,000 or so cDNA molecules from about 0.94 to 9.7 million T cells. TCRdb passed the PCR reads through MiXCR, listing each CDR3 protein once. This sample has approximately 730,000 distinct CDR3 sequences, with 25% to 30% found just once. The sample comprised blood. The TCR originated in a girl aged 5 to 17 with multiple sclerosis.

The CDR3 nucleotides are TGTGCCAGCAGCTTAGGGGGACAGGGATTCAACGAGCAGTACTTC. Encoded protein: CASSLGGQGFNEQYF. V usage is TRBV7-8 and J usage is TRBJ2-7, with 9 positions matching TRBD1. Germline loops: CDR1 SGHVS, CDR2 FQNEAQ. The CDR3 contains 15 residues. J lost 5 bases, V lost 1 base, and 6 bases had no gene match.